This T cell receptor (beta chain) was sequenced for a study of cytotoxic CD8 clonotypes in ibrutinib-treated CLL. Study context: IGHV unmutated 17; relapsed/refractory some ten; treatment-naive under 16.

This clone appeared a single time. Measured with immunoSEQ multiplex PCR; TCRdb has only the in-frame clones, and not every one. Of about 300,000 clones listed, over 55% are singletons. CDR1 and CDR2 (germline): SEHNR, FQNEAQ (reference sequence). The CDR3 spans 19 residues. V lost 1 base, J lost 0 bases, and 11 bases stayed unmatched. This TCR was recovered from a human donor with chronic lymphocytic leukemia. This sample comprised PBMCs, obtained after 36 months of ibrutinib treatment. J is TRBJ1-3 and V is TRBV7-9; 8 nucleotides align to TRBD1. The chain's CDR3 is CASSLVGTGFFSSGNTIYF. The CDR3 bases are TGTGCCAGCAGCTTAGTCGGGACAGGTTTTTTCTCCTCTGGAAACACCATATATTTT.